This T cell receptor beta chain was sequenced during a study of blood T cell repertoires in COVID-19. Study overall: T cells, B-cell-depleted T cells, or PBMCs provided the cDNA or gDNA that served as material.

This table comes from immunoSEQ multiplex PCR, and its TCRdb copy is limited to in-frame clones, with some not included. This table holds fewer than 30,000 clones, around 94% found once. From germline, CDR1 is KGHSH and CDR2 LQKENI. V trimming: 2 bases; J trimming: 1 base; junction bases outside the gene matches: 2. The CDR3 sequence is 15 residues long. The TCR comes from a woman aged 65 to 85 with COVID-19, enrolled during active disease. The sequencing sample was made of peripheral blood. The chain has TRBV18 and TRBJ1-5; 7 nucleotides align to TRBD1. The CDR3 loop is CASSPAGQSNQPQHF. CDR3 in DNA: TGTGCCAGCTCACCAGCGGGACAGAGCAATCAGCCCCAGCATTTT.